A selection of T cell receptor beta chains follows, all from one sample in a study of control samples from healthy donors and cancer patients. Profiling relied on immunoSEQ multiplex PCR, and the TCRdb table lists in-frame clones only, not all of them. This sample has about 19,000 clones; roughly 80% occur once, and the top ten carry under 35%. The sample comprised PBMCs. The receptors were sampled from an elderly man with head and neck cancer. The CDR3 runs from the conserved cysteine through the conserved F or W. Fields, in order: J gene, clone size, V gene, D gene, CDR3 protein, CDR3 DNA. The D gene is left open where the match is weak. Not all rows give a size; the values are once, few, many and, for expanded clones, a class.

j_call: TRBJ2-7; clone_size: NA; v_call: TRBV9; d_call: TRBD1; cdr3_aa: CASSPGQGSSYEQYF; cdr3_nt: TGTGCCAGCAGCCCTGGACAGGGGAGCTCCTACGAGCAGTACTTC
j_call: TRBJ2-3; clone_size: few; v_call: TRBV27; d_call: NA; cdr3_aa: CASSFYPDTQYF; cdr3_nt: TGTGCCAGCAGTTTTTATCCCGATACGCAGTATTTT
j_call: TRBJ2-1; clone_size: NA; v_call: TRBV19; d_call: NA; cdr3_aa: CASSIVRYLGYNEQFF; cdr3_nt: TGTGCCAGTAGTATAGTGCGCTACCTCGGATACAATGAGCAGTTCTTC
j_call: TRBJ2-3; clone_size: once; v_call: TRBV5-1; d_call: NA; cdr3_aa: CASSLPTGTDTQYF; cdr3_nt: TGCGCCAGCAGCTTACCCACCGGCACAGATACGCAGTATTTT
j_call: TRBJ1-1; clone_size: NA; v_call: TRBV11-2; d_call: TRBD1; cdr3_aa: CASSSTGTGITFF; cdr3_nt: TGTGCCAGCAGCTCAACCGGGACAGGGATAACTTTCTTT
j_call: TRBJ2-7; clone_size: NA; v_call: TRBV30; d_call: TRBD2; cdr3_aa: CAWSRLAGGRAYEQYF; cdr3_nt: TGTGCCTGGAGTAGGTTAGCGGGAGGAAGGGCCTACGAGCAGTACTTC
j_call: TRBJ2-3; clone_size: NA; v_call: TRBV29-1; d_call: TRBD1; cdr3_aa: CSVRQGSTDTQYF; cdr3_nt: TGCAGCGTTCGACAGGGAAGCACAGATACGCAGTATTTT
j_call: TRBJ1-1; clone_size: NA; v_call: TRBV10-3; d_call: NA; cdr3_aa: CAIGASEVGEAFF; cdr3_nt: TGTGCCATCGGAGCTTCGGAGGTGGGGGAAGCTTTCTTT
j_call: TRBJ1-2; clone_size: NA; v_call: TRBV9; d_call: TRBD1; cdr3_aa: CASSVTGGFGYGYTF; cdr3_nt: TGTGCCAGCAGCGTAACAGGGGGCTTCGGCTATGGCTACACCTTC
j_call: TRBJ2-7; clone_size: NA; v_call: TRBV27; d_call: TRBD2; cdr3_aa: CASRLAGGTYEQYF; cdr3_nt: TGTGCCAGCCGACTAGCGGGAGGAACCTACGAGCAGTACTTC
j_call: TRBJ2-7; clone_size: NA; v_call: TRBV5-4; d_call: TRBD1; cdr3_aa: CASSSRTGPSYEQYF; cdr3_nt: TGTGCCAGCAGCTCGCGGACAGGCCCCTCCTACGAGCAGTACTTC
j_call: TRBJ2-7; clone_size: NA; v_call: TRBV11-2; d_call: NA; cdr3_aa: CASSWTLEQYF; cdr3_nt: TGTGCCAGCAGCTGGACACTCGAGCAGTACTTC
j_call: TRBJ2-2; clone_size: large; v_call: TRBV27; d_call: TRBD1; cdr3_aa: CASGTGGNTGELFF; cdr3_nt: TGTGCCAGCGGGACAGGGGGCAATACCGGGGAGCTGTTTTTT
j_call: TRBJ1-2; clone_size: NA; v_call: TRBV4-3; d_call: NA; cdr3_aa: CASSQVGSNYGYTF; cdr3_nt: TGCGCCAGCAGCCAAGTAGGCTCTAACTATGGCTACACCTTC
j_call: TRBJ2-1; clone_size: NA; v_call: TRBV4-2; d_call: TRBD1; cdr3_aa: CASSQQGQGYEQFF; cdr3_nt: TGTGCCAGCAGCCAACAGGGACAGGGTTATGAGCAGTTCTTC
j_call: TRBJ2-3; clone_size: NA; v_call: TRBV27; d_call: TRBD1; cdr3_aa: CASTKGTGATPRTDTQYF; cdr3_nt: TGTGCCAGCACTAAGGGAACAGGGGCCACCCCTAGGACAGATACGCAGTATTTT
j_call: TRBJ1-1; clone_size: NA; v_call: TRBV21-1; d_call: NA; cdr3_aa: CASSNRDRYTEAFF; cdr3_nt: TGTGCCAGCAGCAACCGGGACAGATACACTGAAGCTTTCTTT
j_call: TRBJ1-2; clone_size: NA; v_call: TRBV2; d_call: NA; cdr3_aa: CASSLTGYGYTF; cdr3_nt: TGTGCCAGCAGCTTAACAGGGTATGGCTACACCTTC
j_call: TRBJ2-5; clone_size: NA; v_call: TRBV19; d_call: NA; cdr3_aa: CASSRLDQETQYF; cdr3_nt: TGTGCCAGTAGTAGACTGGACCAAGAGACCCAGTACTTC
j_call: TRBJ2-3; clone_size: NA; v_call: TRBV9; d_call: NA; cdr3_aa: CASSVDSTDTQYF; cdr3_nt: TGTGCCAGCAGCGTAGACAGCACAGATACGCAGTATTTT
j_call: TRBJ2-5; clone_size: NA; v_call: TRBV5-1; d_call: NA; cdr3_aa: CASSLGAGVGQTQYF; cdr3_nt: TGCGCCAGCAGCTTGGGGGCAGGGGTCGGTCAGACCCAGTACTTC
j_call: TRBJ2-7; clone_size: NA; v_call: TRBV3-1/TRBV3-2; d_call: NA; cdr3_aa: CASSLRQVQYF; cdr3_nt: TGTGCCAGCAGCCTCCGACAAGTGCAGTACTTC
j_call: TRBJ1-2; clone_size: NA; v_call: TRBV23-1; d_call: NA; cdr3_aa: CASRPLGQNYGYTF; cdr3_nt: TGCGCCAGCAGACCCCTGGGGCAGAACTATGGCTACACCTTC
j_call: TRBJ2-1; clone_size: once; v_call: TRBV7-3; d_call: TRBD2; cdr3_aa: CASSLGPLGGGALDEQFF; cdr3_nt: TGTGCCAGCAGCTTAGGACCTCTGGGCGGGGGGGCCCTGGATGAGCAGTTCTTC
j_call: TRBJ1-1; clone_size: NA; v_call: TRBV11-2; d_call: NA; cdr3_aa: CASSLTTTGLSEAFF; cdr3_nt: TGTGCCAGCAGCCTCACCACGACAGGCCTTTCTGAAGCTTTCTTT
j_call: TRBJ2-3; clone_size: NA; v_call: TRBV10-1; d_call: TRBD1; cdr3_aa: CASSVSDRGTDTQYF; cdr3_nt: TGCGCCAGCAGTGTATCGGACAGGGGCACAGATACGCAGTATTTT
j_call: TRBJ1-1; clone_size: NA; v_call: TRBV6-4; d_call: NA; cdr3_aa: CASRRGTNTEAFF; cdr3_nt: TGTGCCAGCCGCAGGGGAACGAACACTGAAGCTTTCTTT
j_call: TRBJ2-3; clone_size: NA; v_call: TRBV7-9; d_call: TRBD2; cdr3_aa: CASSLSLAGNTDTQYF; cdr3_nt: TGTGCCAGCAGCTTATCCCTAGCGGGGAACACAGATACGCAGTATTTT
j_call: TRBJ2-3; clone_size: NA; v_call: TRBV5-1; d_call: NA; cdr3_aa: CASSLALGSDTQYF; cdr3_nt: TGCGCCAGCAGCTTGGCCCTGGGGTCAGATACGCAGTATTTT
j_call: TRBJ1-4; clone_size: NA; v_call: TRBV5-6; d_call: NA; cdr3_aa: CASSLVGGEKLFF; cdr3_nt: TGTGCCAGCAGCCTGGTTGGGGGTGAAAAACTGTTTTTT
j_call: TRBJ2-7; clone_size: few; v_call: TRBV6-2/TRBV6-3; d_call: TRBD1; cdr3_aa: CASSYSQGSYEQYF; cdr3_nt: TGTGCCAGCAGTTACTCACAGGGGTCCTACGAGCAGTACTTC
j_call: TRBJ1-1; clone_size: NA; v_call: TRBV7-2; d_call: NA; cdr3_aa: CASSKRTRENTEAFF; cdr3_nt: TGTGCCAGCAGCAAGAGGACCCGCGAGAACACTGAAGCTTTCTTT
j_call: TRBJ1-5; clone_size: once; v_call: TRBV19; d_call: TRBD1; cdr3_aa: CASSFRTFPGQGLHNQPQHF; cdr3_nt: TGTGCCAGTAGTTTCAGAACCTTTCCGGGACAGGGGCTCCACAATCAGCCCCAGCATTTT
j_call: TRBJ1-3; clone_size: NA; v_call: TRBV7-8; d_call: NA; cdr3_aa: CASSLGGGGNTIYF; cdr3_nt: TGTGCCAGCAGCTTGGGAGGAGGGGGAAACACCATATATTTT
j_call: TRBJ2-5; clone_size: NA; v_call: TRBV21-1; d_call: NA; cdr3_aa: CASTPRERSSQETQYF; cdr3_nt: TGTGCCAGCACCCCACGCGAACGATCCTCCCAAGAGACCCAGTACTTC
j_call: TRBJ2-7; clone_size: NA; v_call: TRBV25-1; d_call: NA; cdr3_aa: CASIQAREQYF; cdr3_nt: TGTGCCAGCATACAGGCGCGGGAGCAGTACTTC
j_call: TRBJ2-7; clone_size: once; v_call: TRBV27; d_call: NA; cdr3_aa: CASSLIGPRYEQYF; cdr3_nt: TGTGCCAGCAGTTTAATCGGACCACGCTACGAGCAGTACTTC
j_call: TRBJ2-1; clone_size: once; v_call: TRBV24-1; d_call: NA; cdr3_aa: CATSDPNGYNEQFF; cdr3_nt: TGTGCCACCAGTGATCCCAACGGCTACAATGAGCAGTTCTTC
j_call: TRBJ2-1; clone_size: NA; v_call: TRBV6-1; d_call: NA; cdr3_aa: CASSETGSPYNEQFF; cdr3_nt: TGTGCCAGCAGTGAGACGGGGAGCCCCTACAATGAGCAGTTCTTC
j_call: TRBJ1-1; clone_size: NA; v_call: TRBV7-9; d_call: NA; cdr3_aa: CASSEGVEAKEGAFF; cdr3_nt: TGTGCCAGCAGCGAGGGGGTGGAGGCAAAGGAGGGAGCTTTCTTT
j_call: TRBJ2-7; clone_size: NA; v_call: TRBV5-1; d_call: NA; cdr3_aa: CASSFETSGEQYF; cdr3_nt: TGCGCCAGCAGCTTCGAGACTTCGGGTGAGCAGTACTTC
j_call: TRBJ2-1; clone_size: NA; v_call: TRBV5-1; d_call: TRBD2; cdr3_aa: CASSPGSGGLGEQFF; cdr3_nt: TGCGCCAGCAGCCCGGGTTCGGGGGGGCTTGGTGAGCAGTTCTTC
j_call: TRBJ2-5; clone_size: NA; v_call: TRBV3-1/TRBV3-2; d_call: NA; cdr3_aa: CASNQSCYQETQYF; cdr3_nt: TGTGCCAGCAATCAAAGTTGTTACCAAGAGACCCAGTACTTC
j_call: TRBJ2-2; clone_size: once; v_call: TRBV9; d_call: NA; cdr3_aa: CASSVVGSGIGAGELFF; cdr3_nt: TGTGCCAGCAGCGTAGTAGGTAGCGGCATAGGGGCCGGGGAGCTGTTTTTT
j_call: TRBJ2-3; clone_size: NA; v_call: TRBV18; d_call: TRBD1; cdr3_aa: CASSPAGTGGAIYLDTQYF; cdr3_nt: TGTGCCAGCTCACCCGCCGGGACAGGGGGCGCGATTTATCTAGATACGCAGTATTTT
j_call: TRBJ2-7; clone_size: NA; v_call: TRBV5-1; d_call: NA; cdr3_aa: CASSLGGRTGFSYEQYF; cdr3_nt: TGCGCCAGCAGCTTGGGGGGGCGTACGGGCTTCTCCTACGAGCAGTACTTC
j_call: TRBJ1-1; clone_size: NA; v_call: TRBV3-1/TRBV3-2; d_call: NA; cdr3_aa: CASSLGGGEAFF; cdr3_nt: TGTGCCAGCAGCCTGGGAGGAGGGGAAGCTTTCTTT
j_call: TRBJ2-1; clone_size: NA; v_call: TRBV14; d_call: NA; cdr3_aa: CASRRGRGPYNEQFF; cdr3_nt: TGTGCCAGCAGGAGGGGGCGGGGGCCGTACAATGAGCAGTTCTTC
j_call: TRBJ2-3; clone_size: NA; v_call: TRBV5-1; d_call: NA; cdr3_aa: CASSLAGGSNQDTQYF; cdr3_nt: TGCGCCAGCAGCTTGGCCGGTGGGTCGAACCAAGATACGCAGTATTTT
j_call: TRBJ2-2; clone_size: once; v_call: TRBV6-2/TRBV6-3; d_call: TRBD1; cdr3_aa: CASSYSTGSTGELFF; cdr3_nt: TGTGCCAGCAGTTACTCGACAGGGTCCACCGGGGAGCTGTTTTTT
j_call: TRBJ2-2; clone_size: NA; v_call: TRBV28; d_call: TRBD1; cdr3_aa: CASSTPGQMNTGELFF; cdr3_nt: TGTGCCAGCAGTACACCGGGACAGATGAACACCGGGGAGCTGTTTTTT
j_call: TRBJ1-3; clone_size: NA; v_call: TRBV7-9; d_call: NA; cdr3_aa: CASSLGGSGNTIYF; cdr3_nt: TGTGCCAGCAGCTTAGGGGGGTCTGGAAACACCATATATTTT
j_call: TRBJ2-7; clone_size: NA; v_call: TRBV7-2; d_call: TRBD1; cdr3_aa: CASSLQAGQGYEQYF; cdr3_nt: TGTGCCAGCAGCCTCCAGGCGGGACAGGGCTACGAGCAGTACTTC
j_call: TRBJ2-1; clone_size: NA; v_call: TRBV5-1; d_call: TRBD2; cdr3_aa: CASSLESGGEQFF; cdr3_nt: TGCGCCAGCAGCTTGGAATCGGGGGGTGAGCAGTTCTTC
j_call: TRBJ2-2; clone_size: NA; v_call: TRBV5-1; d_call: NA; cdr3_aa: CASSLGVYTGELFF; cdr3_nt: TGCGCCAGCAGCTTGGGGGTGTACACCGGGGAGCTGTTTTTT
j_call: TRBJ2-3; clone_size: NA; v_call: TRBV6-5; d_call: TRBD2; cdr3_aa: CASSLAGGHTDTQYF; cdr3_nt: TGTGCCAGCAGTCTGGCGGGAGGGCACACAGATACGCAGTATTTT
j_call: TRBJ1-2; clone_size: NA; v_call: TRBV5-1; d_call: TRBD1; cdr3_aa: CASSPGQGAGYGYTF; cdr3_nt: TGCGCCAGCAGCCCGGGACAGGGGGCGGGCTATGGCTACACCTTC